The text below deals with one TCR beta chain. What it binds is unknown. CDR1 is SGDLS and CDR2 is YYNGEE in the germline V gene. V dropped 1 base and J dropped 9; count of bases not matched to a gene: 10. This CDR3 comprises 15 residues. The data are from a study of immune cell composition in non-small cell lung cancer. Findings of the study overall: Squamous carcinomas (approximately 80%) more often had tumour-associated clones >0.5% than adenocarcinomas (around 35%). Tumour TCR-beta clonality was not significantly tied to smoking pack-years.

Sequencing used immunoSEQ multiplex PCR; TCRdb keeps in-frame clones, though not all of them. Among several thousand clones listed, less than 80% were seen once. The receptor comes from a human donor with non-small cell lung cancer. Material for sequencing was lung tumor tissue. The V call is TRBV9, the J call TRBJ2-1; 7 nucleotides line up with TRBD1. CDR3 region: CASSVKRGQALEQFF. The DNA for the CDR3 is TGTGCCAGCAGCGTAAAGAGGGGGCAGGCTCTTGAGCAGTTCTTC.